This TCR beta chain comes out of a study of early T cells in non-severe SARS-CoV-2 infection. On the study more broadly: Sequenced material consisted of bulk RNA (from unsorted whole blood), and chains were unpaired. Whole-study findings and limits: Matches to VDJdb favored anti-spike CD8 responses and missed private and CD4 specificities.

As for this clonotype: Its antigen is undetermined.

The ends lost 4 bases at V and 2 bases at J; junction bases unmatched: 13. This CDR3 region has 18 residues. Germline V gene lookup returns CDR1 SQVTM and CDR2 ANQGSEA. Tagging with unique molecular identifiers was applied to individual cDNA molecules. One entry per CDR3 protein results from TCRdb running MiXCR on the 5' RACE reads. Of about 42,000 distinct CDR3 sequences in the sample, approximately 7.1% were seen once. The receptor comes from an adult who was a healthcare worker with PCR-confirmed SARS-CoV-2 infection or an uninfected control (not recorded which). The chain couples TRBV29-1 to TRBJ2-3, with 12 nucleotides matching TRBD2. Sequenced: whole blood. CDR3 in amino acids: CSVVPLAGGTTYTDTQYF. The CDR3 DNA sequence: TGCAGCGTTGTTCCACTAGCGGGGGGCACCACCTACACAGATACGCAGTATTTT.